This T cell receptor (beta chain) was identified during a study of shared clonotypes between healthy human individuals. V was pared by 4 bases and J by 3 bases, with 9 bases of the junction left unmatched. This CDR3 has 15 residues. The germline V gene has CDR1 WSHSY and CDR2 SAAADI. CD45RO-negative, CCR7-positively selected cells formed the naive CD8 fraction, excluding terminally differentiated effector memory CD45RA+ cells. TCRdb's copy holds only in-frame clones and misses some; the assay was immunoSEQ multiplex PCR. This sample has a few million clones, with around 93% found just once. V gene TRBV10-2 combines with J gene TRBJ2-7; 7 bases align to TRBD1. Sequencing was carried out using naive CD8+ T cells from PBMCs. The receptor was derived from a man aged 18 to 30 in good health. Some clones in this sample may be carry-over from other donors' samples. CDR3 bases: TGCGCCAGCAGTGCGAGGGGGCCCCTAGGCTACGAGCAGTACTTC. This sequence encodes CASSARGPLGYEQYF.